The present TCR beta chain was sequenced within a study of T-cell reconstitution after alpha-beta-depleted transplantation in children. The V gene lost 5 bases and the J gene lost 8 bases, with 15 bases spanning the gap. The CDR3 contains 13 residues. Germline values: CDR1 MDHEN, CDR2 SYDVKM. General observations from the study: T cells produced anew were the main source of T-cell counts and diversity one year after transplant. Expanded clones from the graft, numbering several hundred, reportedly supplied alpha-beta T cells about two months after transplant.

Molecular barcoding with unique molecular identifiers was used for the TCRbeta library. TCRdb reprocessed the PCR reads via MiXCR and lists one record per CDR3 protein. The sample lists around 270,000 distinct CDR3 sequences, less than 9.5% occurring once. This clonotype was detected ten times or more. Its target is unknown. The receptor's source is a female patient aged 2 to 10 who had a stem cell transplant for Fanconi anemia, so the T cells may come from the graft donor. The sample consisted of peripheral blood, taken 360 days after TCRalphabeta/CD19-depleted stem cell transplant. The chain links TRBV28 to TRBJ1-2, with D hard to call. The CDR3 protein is CASSPPRAAGYTF. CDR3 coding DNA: TGTGCCAGCAGTCCACCGAGGGCGGCGGGCTACACCTTC.